This TCR beta chain was retrieved from a study of blood T cell repertoires in COVID-19. Overall study: The origin of the acute and convalescent COVID-19 samples was the United States, Italy and Spain. The cDNA or gDNA used as material had been derived from T cells, B-cell-depleted T cells, or PBMCs.

Data came from immunoSEQ multiplex PCR; TCRdb stores just in-frame clones and leaves some out. The sample lists about 190,000 clones, around 85% occurring once. V lost 0 bases, J lost 0 bases, and 8 bases lay in between. CDR3 length equals 16 residues. CDR1 is SGHDN, CDR2 FVKESK, per germline. The clonotype comes from a man aged 50 or older who had recovered from COVID-19. This chain connects TRBV14 to TRBJ1-4; D possibly corresponds to TRBD1 (6 bases). Sequencing was carried out using peripheral blood. CDR3 protein: CASSQERQATNEKLFF. DNA for the CDR3: TGTGCCAGCAGCCAAGAGAGACAGGCAACTAATGAAAAACTGTTTTTT.